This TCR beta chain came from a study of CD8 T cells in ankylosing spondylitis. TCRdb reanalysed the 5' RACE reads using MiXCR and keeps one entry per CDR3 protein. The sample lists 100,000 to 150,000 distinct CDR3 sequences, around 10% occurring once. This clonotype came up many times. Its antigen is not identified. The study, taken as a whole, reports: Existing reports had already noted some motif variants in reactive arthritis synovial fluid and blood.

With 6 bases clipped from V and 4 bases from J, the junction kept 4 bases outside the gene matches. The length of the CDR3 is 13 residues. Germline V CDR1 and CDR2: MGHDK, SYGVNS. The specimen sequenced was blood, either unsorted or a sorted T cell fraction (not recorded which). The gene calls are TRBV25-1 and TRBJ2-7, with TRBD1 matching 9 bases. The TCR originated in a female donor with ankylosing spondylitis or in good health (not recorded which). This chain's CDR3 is CASRGTGTYEQYF. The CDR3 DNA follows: TGTGCCAGCAGAGGGACAGGGACATACGAGCAGTACTTC.